This T cell receptor beta chain stems from a study of CD8 T cells in Susac syndrome. Sequencing of TCR beta drew on CD8+ and CD4+ T cells from blood. The germline gives CDR1 SQVTM, CDR2 ANQGSEA. This CDR3 has 13 amino acids. Trimming left V 2 bases short and J 1 base short, with 6 bases between. Reverse transcription used roughly 0.45 to 1 ug RNA and random hexamers. The amplification used immunoSEQ multiplex PCR on TCR beta CDR3; it spanned 54 Vbeta and 13 Jbeta. In TCRdb, the immunoSEQ multiplex PCR reads were re-called with MiXCR into one record per CDR3 protein. The sample yields under 200,000 distinct CDR3 sequences, 90% to 95% seen once.

Material for sequencing was CD4+ T cells from PBMCs. The V gene is TRBV29-1, the J gene TRBJ2-1, with D unresolved. This receptor was taken from a human donor in good health. CDR3 residues: CSVERVSYNEQFF. Here the CDR3 DNA reads TGCAGCGTTGAACGAGTATCCTACAATGAGCAGTTCTTC.